Listed here are 28 T cell receptor beta chains from one sample, sequenced in a study of Ad26.COV2.S vaccination and SARS-CoV-2 variants. The repertoire was sequenced with immunoSEQ multiplex PCR; TCRdb's copy has only in-frame clones and lacks some. This sample carries 350,000 to 450,000 clones, over 80% of them seen once, and the ten largest clones take 1.5% to 2%. Treatment noted: about 20 received Ad26.COV2.S at low or high dose, single or two shots; five or six received placebo; per-sample allocation not given. On day 63 after the first injection, vaccine and placebo recipients gave samples. Source: peripheral blood, taken in a trial of Ad26.COV2.S vaccine versus placebo. These receptors came from a person between 18 and 59 years old who received the Ad26.COV2.S COVID-19 vaccine or a placebo.

CDR3 amino acids: CASSMTSGGSYEQYF. CDR3 coding DNA: TGTGCCAGTAGTATGACTAGCGGGGGCTCCTACGAGCAGTACTTC. The rearrangement joins TRBV19 to TRBJ2-7; TRBD2 matches 12 bases. This CDR3 region has 15 residues. V lost 3 bases to trimming and J lost 0 bases; unmatched junction nucleotides: 0. CDR1 is LNHDA, CDR2 SQIVND, per germline (reference sequence). The full variable domain, its missing parts supplied by reference TRBV19 and TRBJ2-7, is DGGITQSPKYLFRKEGQNVTLSCEQNLNHDAMYWYRQDPGQGLRLIYYSQIVNDFQKGDIAEGYSVSREKKESFPLTVTSAQKNPTAFYLCASSMTSGGSYEQYFGPGTRLTVT.

The rearrangement joins TRBV10-3 to TRBJ2-1; D might be TRBD2 (6 bases). The CDR3 runs to 16 residues. The V end was cut by 8 bases, the J end by 0 bases, with 17 bases between. In germline, CDR1 is ENHRY, CDR2 SYGVKD. CDR3 sequence reads: CAIGREESSSYNEQFF. The DNA of the CDR3 is TGTGCCATCGGGCGGGAAGAATCGAGCTCCTACAATGAGCAGTTCTTC.

The gene calls are TRBV5-6 and TRBJ2-7; 11 bases are a match to TRBD2. CDR1 is SGHDT and CDR2 is YYEEEE in the germline V gene. The CDR3 runs 16 residues. Losses at the gene ends were 3 bases for V and 6 bases for J; bases not matched to a gene: 11. In DNA form, the CDR3 reads TGTGCCAGCAGCTCCGCCTCTCTAGCGGGAGGTGGCGAGCAGTACTTC. Translation gives CASSSASLAGGGEQYF.

This chain connects TRBV5-6 to TRBJ1-2, with D possibly matching TRBD1 (5 bases). Per germline, CDR1 SGHDT and CDR2 YYEEEE. The CDR3 extends over 15 amino acids. Trimming removed 3 bases at V and 4 bases at J, with 16 bases between. CDR3 in DNA: TGTGCCAGCAGCTGGGGAAGAGGGGCCAGCTATGGCTACACCTTC. Its protein is CASSWGRGASYGYTF.

The chain recombines TRBV6-5 with TRBJ1-2; 7 nucleotides match TRBD1. This CDR3 has 15 amino acids. Germline V CDR1 and CDR2: MNHEY, SVGAGI. Losses at the gene ends were 4 bases for V and 3 bases for J; bases not matched to a gene: 8. CDR3: CASSSQTGLDYGYTF. DNA of the CDR3: TGTGCCAGCAGTTCTCAGACAGGGCTTGACTATGGCTACACCTTC.

The chain links TRBV29-1 to TRBJ2-3, with TRBD2 as a possible D gene (6 bases). The germline V gene encodes CDR1 SQVTM and CDR2 ANQGSEA. Deletions cut 3 bases from V and 3 bases from J, with 10 bases between. The CDR3 spans 13 residues. The CDR3 reads CSVEGEVTDTQYF. In nucleotides, the CDR3 is TGCAGCGTTGAGGGGGAGGTGACAGATACGCAGTATTTT.

The chain links TRBV19 to TRBJ1-2, with D possibly matching TRBD1 (6 bases). V lost 7 bases to trimming and J lost 8 bases, with 17 bases between them. The CDR3 contains 13 residues. CDR1 is LNHDA and CDR2 is SQIVND in the germline V gene (reference sequence). CDR3 nucleotide sequence: TGTGCCAGTACCCTTACAGGGACTAGGGGCTACACCTTC. This translates into CASTLTGTRGYTF.

This chain links TRBV18 with TRBJ1-4; 7 bases are a match to TRBD1. V shed 6 bases and J 5 bases; nucleotides not matched to a gene: 3. The CDR3 length is 13 residues. CDR1 and CDR2 (germline): KGHSH, LQKENI. CDR3 sequence reads: CASSTGINEKLFF. The CDR3 DNA follows: TGTGCCAGCTCGACAGGGATAAATGAAAAACTGTTTTTT.

The gene calls are TRBV7-2 and TRBJ2-4; 7 positions match TRBD2. The CDR3 is made up of 16 amino acids. Germline V gene lookup returns CDR1 SGHTA and CDR2 FQGNSA. Trimming at V came to 2 bases and at J to 1 base, leaving 5 bases not matched to a gene. Here the CDR3 reads CASSLSTSPAKNIQYF. The CDR3 nucleotides read TGTGCCAGCAGCTTATCGACTAGCCCCGCCAAAAACATTCAGTACTTC.

The chain recombines TRBV4-3 with TRBJ2-7; the D gene is possibly TRBD1 (5 bases). The CDR3 extends over 16 amino acids. Germline V gives CDR1 LGHNA, CDR2 YSLEER. V was shortened by 0 bases and J by 2 bases, with 14 bases between the two germline ends. CDR3 region: CASSQDWRQRTYEQYF. CDR3 bases: TGCGCCAGCAGCCAAGATTGGCGACAGAGAACCTACGAGCAGTACTTC.

The chain has TRBV19 and TRBJ1-3, with 7 bases that match TRBD1. The CDR3 contains 16 residues. V trimming: 1 base; J trimming: 5 bases; junction bases outside the gene matches: 8. Germline V CDR1 and CDR2: LNHDA, SQIVND (reference sequence). CDR3 in amino acids: CASSIVYRGRRNTIYF. The CDR3 nucleotides are TGTGCCAGTAGTATAGTTTACAGGGGACGGAGAAACACCATATATTTT.

The chain has TRBV5-5 and TRBJ1-5, with D uncertain. The CDR3 runs 14 residues. Germline-derived CDR1 and CDR2 are SGHKS and YYEKEE (reference sequence). V was cut by 4 bases and J by 4 bases, with 12 bases left in between. CDR3 nucleotides: TGTGCCAGCAGCCCCGTATGGGGAAATCAGCCCCAGCATTTT. This translates into CASSPVWGNQPQHF.

The CDR3 nucleotides are TGTGCCAGGACTAGCGGGGGGGCCGATGAGCAGTTCTTC. Protein product: CARTSGGADEQFF. The V gene is TRBV6-8, the J gene TRBJ2-1, with 14 bases identical to TRBD2. V shed 9 bases and J 8 bases; nucleotides not matched to a gene: 3. The CDR3 has 13 residues. The V gene's germline CDR1 is MNHGY and CDR2 SAAAGT.

J is TRBJ2-7 and V is TRBV3-1 (or the pseudogene TRBV3-2), with D hard to call. In germline, CDR1 is LGHDT, CDR2 YNNKEL (reference sequence). The length of the CDR3 is 12 residues. Trimming pared 1 base from V and 9 bases from J, leaving 10 bases between. The DNA of the CDR3 is TGTGCCAGCAGCCAAGGGACGAAGGTGCAGTACTTC. Protein sequence: CASSQGTKVQYF.

This clone appeared once. The chain recombines TRBV19 with TRBJ1-4; D is ambiguous. There are 13 residues in the CDR3. Germline CDR1 LNHDA, CDR2 SQIVND (reference sequence). The V end lost 6 bases, the J end lost 3 bases, and 8 bases lay between the germline ends. The CDR3 loop is CASSTAANEKLFF. DNA of the CDR3: TGTGCCAGTAGCACTGCGGCTAATGAAAAACTGTTTTTT.

This rearrangement joins TRBV7-9 to TRBJ2-1; D perhaps matches TRBD2 (7 bases). This CDR3 region has 16 residues. V dropped 1 base and J dropped 2 bases, with 12 bases sitting between them. Per germline, CDR1 SEHNR and CDR2 FQNEAQ (reference sequence). CDR3 in DNA: TGTGCCAGCAGCTTAGTCGGGGGGCTGACCTACAATGAGCAGTTCTTC. It specifies CASSLVGGLTYNEQFF.

Only one count was recorded for this clone. The chain couples TRBV7-9 to TRBJ1-4; D remains ambiguous. V lost 1 base, J lost 0 bases, and 9 bases lay in between. Per germline, CDR1 SEHNR and CDR2 FQNEAQ (reference sequence). This CDR3 contains 16 residues. The CDR3 region has the DNA TGTGCCAGCAGCTTAGGACCGATAGCAACTAATGAAAAACTGTTTTTT. Translated: CASSLGPIATNEKLFF.

The rearrangement links TRBV19 to TRBJ2-1, with TRBD1 matching over 9 bases. The ends lost 7 bases at V and 4 bases at J; junction bases unmatched: 5. Germline CDR1 LNHDA, CDR2 SQIVND (reference sequence). The CDR3 has 14 amino acids. This CDR3 reads CASNSGTGYNEQFF. In nucleotides, the CDR3 is TGTGCCAGTAACTCCGGGACAGGGTACAATGAGCAGTTCTTC.

The chain carries TRBV30 and TRBJ1-3; D unresolved. The CDR3 has 14 amino acids. The germline gives CDR1 GTSNPN, CDR2 SVGIG (reference sequence). Trimming left V 0 bases short and J 0 bases short, with 6 bases between. In DNA form, the CDR3 reads TGTGCCTGGAGTGTCGTGTTCTCTGGAAACACCATATATTTT. This sequence encodes CAWSVVFSGNTIYF.

The chain couples TRBV5-8 to TRBJ1-5; D ambiguous. Germline V CDR1 and CDR2: SGHTS, YDEGEE. CDR3 length: 13 amino acids. The V and J ends lost 5 bases and 9 bases respectively, with 15 bases between them. DNA of the CDR3: TGTGCCAGCAGGAGTAATAGATGGCGGCCCCAGCATTTT. This encodes CASRSNRWRPQHF.

The V and J genes are TRBV5-4 and TRBJ2-3; the D gene is possibly TRBD2 (6 bases). CDR1 is SGHNT, CDR2 YYREEE, per germline (reference sequence). V was trimmed by 6 bases and J by 2 bases, leaving 13 bases between them. This CDR3 is 14 amino acids long. CDR3 bases: TGTGCCAGCACGAGGGACTTAAACACAGATACGCAGTATTTT. The encoded protein is CASTRDLNTDTQYF.

This chain uses TRBV4-1 with TRBJ1-4; 7 nucleotides line up with TRBD1. Trimming took 0 bases from V and 6 from J; bases not matched to a gene: 1. This CDR3 is built from 14 residues. CDR1 MGHRA and CDR2 YSYEKL come from the germline V gene. CDR3 bases: TGCGCCAGCAGCCAAGAAGGGGGCGATGAAAAACTGTTTTTT. Amino acids: CASSQEGGDEKLFF.

This clone occurred once. The chain uses TRBV12-3 or TRBV12-4 and TRBJ2-7; D gene unclear. CDR3 length equals 12 residues. Trimming stripped 8 bases from V and 6 bases from J, with 14 bases between. CDR3 sequence (DNA): TGTGCCAGCTCGCACGCGCCCAGCGAGCAGTACTTC. Residues: CASSHAPSEQYF.

The chain employs TRBV23-1 and TRBJ2-2; a possible D gene is TRBD1 (5 bases). TRBV23-1 is an ORF, with its function uncertain. This CDR3 region has 15 residues. The V end was cut by 6 bases, the J end by 7 bases, with 18 bases between. In nucleotides, the CDR3 is TGCGCCAGCAGCCCAGATAAGGGGTTTTGCGGGGAGCTGTTTTTT. This sequence encodes CASSPDKGFCGELFF.

This rearrangement joins TRBV4-1 to TRBJ1-1, with TRBD1 matching 9 bases. V trimming: 0 bases; J trimming: 5 bases; junction bases outside the gene matches: 7. The CDR3 is 16 amino acids. Germline V gives CDR1 MGHRA, CDR2 YSYEKL. The CDR3 sequence is CASSQEPDRGWTEAFF. The CDR3 nucleotides read TGCGCCAGCAGCCAAGAACCGGACAGGGGTTGGACTGAAGCTTTCTTT.

The chain couples TRBV3-1 (or the pseudogene TRBV3-2) to TRBJ1-6; D is possibly TRBD1 (6 bases). The V gene lost 1 base and the J gene lost 10 bases, with 14 bases spanning the gap. From germline, CDR1 is LGHDT and CDR2 YNNKEL (reference sequence). The CDR3 covers 15 residues. CDR3 DNA sequence: TGTGCCAGCAGCCAAGTGGGCAGGGGTTACTCACCCCTCCACTTT. Residues: CASSQVGRGYSPLHF.

This clone appeared once. This chain joins TRBV7-9 and TRBJ2-3, with 7 positions matching TRBD1. Germline V lookup: CDR1 SEHNR, CDR2 FQNEAQ (reference sequence). The CDR3 is made up of 14 amino acids. V shed 5 bases, J shed 3 bases, and the junction held 5 bases outside the gene matches. The CDR3 loop reads CASSPWGQTDTQYF. The CDR3 DNA reads TGTGCCAGCAGCCCTTGGGGACAGACAGATACGCAGTATTTT.

This chain connects TRBV6-5 to TRBJ1-2; 9 bases agree with TRBD1. The V gene end was trimmed by 6 bases and the J gene end by 5 bases; junction bases not matched to a gene: 7. Germline V gene data show CDR1 as MNHEY and CDR2 as SVGAGI. This CDR3 has 14 amino acids. For the CDR3, the DNA is TGTGCCAGCAGGCCAACCGGGACAGGGTATGGCTACACCTTC. Protein sequence: CASRPTGTGYGYTF.